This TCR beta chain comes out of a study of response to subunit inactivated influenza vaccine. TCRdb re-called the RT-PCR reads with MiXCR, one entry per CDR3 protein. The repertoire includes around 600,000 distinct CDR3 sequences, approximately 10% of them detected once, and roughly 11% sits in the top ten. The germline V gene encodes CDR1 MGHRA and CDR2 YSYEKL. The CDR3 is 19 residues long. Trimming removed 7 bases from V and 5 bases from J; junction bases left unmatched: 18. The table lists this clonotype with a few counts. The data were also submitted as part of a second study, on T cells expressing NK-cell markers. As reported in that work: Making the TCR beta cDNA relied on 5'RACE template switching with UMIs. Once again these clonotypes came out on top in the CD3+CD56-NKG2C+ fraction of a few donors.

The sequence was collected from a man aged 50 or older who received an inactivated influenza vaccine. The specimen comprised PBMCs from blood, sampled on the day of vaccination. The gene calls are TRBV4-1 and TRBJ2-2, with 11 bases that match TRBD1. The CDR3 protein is CASKFGPGQGGMGTGELFF. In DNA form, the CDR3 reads TGCGCCAGCAAGTTCGGACCGGGACAGGGGGGGATGGGGACCGGGGAGCTGTTTTTT.